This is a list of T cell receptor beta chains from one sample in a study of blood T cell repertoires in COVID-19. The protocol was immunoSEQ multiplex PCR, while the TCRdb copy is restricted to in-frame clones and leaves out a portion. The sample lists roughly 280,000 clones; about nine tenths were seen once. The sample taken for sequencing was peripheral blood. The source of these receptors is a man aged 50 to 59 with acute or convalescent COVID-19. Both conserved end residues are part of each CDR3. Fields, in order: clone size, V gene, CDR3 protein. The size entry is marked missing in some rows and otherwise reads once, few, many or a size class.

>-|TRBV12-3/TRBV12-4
CASRPQGEYEQFF
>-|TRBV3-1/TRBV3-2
CASSPPGNTGELFF
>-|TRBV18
CASLPSGQGGTGPQHF
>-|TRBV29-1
CSVSPTAGGMGNTQYF
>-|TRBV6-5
CASSYSGGTVNTEAFF
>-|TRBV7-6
CASSSRTVNSYNSPLHF
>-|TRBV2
CASSEEASGGWNEQFF
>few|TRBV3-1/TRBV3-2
CASSQATQGLGGYTF
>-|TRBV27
CASSSANEKLFF
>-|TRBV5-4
CASSTGTSGGKTNEQFF
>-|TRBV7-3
CASSSWGGTDTQYF
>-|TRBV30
CAWRDYRYGYTF
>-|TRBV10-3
CAISGPSGGHTDTQYF
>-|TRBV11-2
CASRGYPSGNTIYF
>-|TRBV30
CAWSVRRLFHYGYTF
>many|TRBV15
CATSRDRRPPWGYTF
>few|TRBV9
CASRQGGGHTGELFF
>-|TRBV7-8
CASSSTGHPLPYGYTF
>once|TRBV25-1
CASLAGEVTEAFF
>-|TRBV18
CASSWDKINTIYF
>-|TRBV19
CASRASNSGANVLTF
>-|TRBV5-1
CASSSSPTVQVTEAFF
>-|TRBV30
CASGGSLNTEAFF
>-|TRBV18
CASSPLTTGSGELFF
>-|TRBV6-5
CASIVTGDNSPLHF
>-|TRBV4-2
CASSQAGVNSPLHF
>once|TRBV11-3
CASSRGGAYGKNIQYF
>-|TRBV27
CASRLDSFQETQYF
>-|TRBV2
CARGTASSYNEQFF
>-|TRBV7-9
CASSAGQGRGEQETQYF
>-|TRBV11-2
CASSFRGGTGQFSNYGYTF
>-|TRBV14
CASSPRTGGTSNEQFF
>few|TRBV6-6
CASSPLYEQYF
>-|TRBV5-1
CASSLGAEAFF
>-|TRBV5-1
CASGQGGTGELFF
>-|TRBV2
CASRRDRQETQYF
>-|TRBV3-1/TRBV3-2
CASSSPGANVLTF
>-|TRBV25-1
CASSAGQSYNSPLHF
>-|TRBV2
CASSSNSPLHF
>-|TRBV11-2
CASSYLRGSYEQYF
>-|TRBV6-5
CASRVSGGHTDTQYF
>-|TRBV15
CATSRVLAGGGDTQYF
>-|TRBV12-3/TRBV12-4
CASSNRGDQPQHF
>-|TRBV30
CAWSVQNREAFF
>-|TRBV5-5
CASSLSATREETQYF
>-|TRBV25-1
CASKREETQYF
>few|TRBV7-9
CASSPQGGRGGYTF
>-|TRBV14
CASSRGAGRGYEKLFF
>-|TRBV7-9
CASSPTGETQYF
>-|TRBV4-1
CASSPSGTGYEKLFF
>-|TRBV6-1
CASSETGGAGNTIYF
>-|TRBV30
CAWSAASGGAWVEFF